Listed here is a single T cell receptor (beta chain). This clonotype was detected ten times or more. This clone's antigen is unknown. Base qualities are missing; no much larger clone stands one base away. Trimming costs V 0 bases and J 2 bases, and their ends lie 21 bases apart. Via the germline V gene (reference sequence), CDR1 is MNHEY and CDR2 SMNVEV. Inclusive of the bounding cysteine and phenylalanine, the CDR3 is 19 residues long. Only the CDR3 DNA is retained, 57 bases long and in frame from the first base. The study was a case-control design nested within a healthcare worker cohort in London, UK, with weekly nasopharyngeal swab PCR tests and blood sampling. Healthcare workers were recruited during the week of the UK lockdown, between 23 and 31 March 2020, and followed weekly for up to roughly 15 weeks. The protocol used for the library was 5' RACE. TCRdb records NextSeq 500 as the sequencer. In the TCR library protocol, unique molecular identifiers were attached to individual cDNA molecules to correct for PCR bias and sequencing error. Sequencing covered both TCR alpha and beta chains, and within each sample the abundances of alpha and beta sequences were tightly co-correlated. Per the authors' processing: Decombinator V4 was used to annotate the V gene, J gene and CDR3 of the TCR sequences. TCRs were defined as expanded if a significant change between any two time points was detected under a Poisson model with p below 0.0001. TCR abundances were normalised to the total number of TCRs sequenced in each sample and reported as counts per million. TRAV1-2 paired with TRAJ12, TRAJ20 or TRAJ33 defined MAIT TCRs, while TRAV10 paired with TRAJ18 defined iNKT TCRs. A search of VDJdb, accessed on 1 November 2021, was run for TCRs annotated to CMV, EBV and SARS-CoV-2, with TCRs annotated for multiple antigens excluded. The public reads were reanalyzed by TCRdb: fastp trimming at Q25, MiXCR alignment, in-frame beta chains only. Every CDR3 protein is listed once, alongside the most common genes and DNA of its rows. These V and J calls derive from TCRdb rather than the authors' analysis. This sample comprises tens of thousands of distinct CDR3 sequences, 14% of them detected only once. 5% to 7% of the sample is held by the ten biggest clonotypes.

The sample is drawn from a study of early T cells in non-severe SARS-CoV-2 infection (dated by TCRdb to the early 2020s). Background on the whole study: TCR sequencing used bulk RNA from unsorted whole blood, so alpha and beta chains could not be paired. Overall study outcomes, separate from this receptor: VDJdb matching was skewed toward anti-spike CD8 responses, so virus-specific expansions were likely underestimated and private and CD4 specificities were missed.

The sequence came from an adult who was a healthcare worker with PCR-confirmed SARS-CoV-2 infection or an uninfected control (not recorded which). Sequencing input: whole blood. In this chain, TRBV27 is recombined with TRBJ2-3; the best D guess is TRBD2, with 7 bases matching. The CDR3 region has the sequence CASSLSAGGHRGFTDTQYF. The sequence in DNA is TGTGCCAGCAGTTTATCCGCCGGGGGGCATAGAGGGTTCACAGATACGCAGTATTTT.